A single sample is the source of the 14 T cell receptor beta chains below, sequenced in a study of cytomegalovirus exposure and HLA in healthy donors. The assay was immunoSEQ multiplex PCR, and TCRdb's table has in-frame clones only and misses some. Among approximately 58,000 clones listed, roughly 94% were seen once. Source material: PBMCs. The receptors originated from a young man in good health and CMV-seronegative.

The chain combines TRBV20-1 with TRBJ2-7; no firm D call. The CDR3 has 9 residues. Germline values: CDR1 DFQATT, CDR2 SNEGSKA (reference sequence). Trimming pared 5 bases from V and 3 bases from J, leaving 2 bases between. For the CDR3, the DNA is TGCAGTGCTCACTACGAGCAGTACTTC. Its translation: CSAHYEQYF.

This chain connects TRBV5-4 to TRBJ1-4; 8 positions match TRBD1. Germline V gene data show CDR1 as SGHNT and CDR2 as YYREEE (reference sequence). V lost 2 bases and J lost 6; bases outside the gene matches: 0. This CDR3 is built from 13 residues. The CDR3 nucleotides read TGTGCCAGCAGCTTACAGGGGGATGAAAAACTGTTTTTT. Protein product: CASSLQGDEKLFF.

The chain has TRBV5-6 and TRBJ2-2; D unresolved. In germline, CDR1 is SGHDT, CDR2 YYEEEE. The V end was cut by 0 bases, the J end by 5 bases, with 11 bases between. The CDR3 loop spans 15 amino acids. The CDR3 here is CASSLDEPRTGELFF. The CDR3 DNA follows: TGTGCCAGCAGCTTGGACGAGCCTCGGACCGGGGAGCTGTTTTTT.

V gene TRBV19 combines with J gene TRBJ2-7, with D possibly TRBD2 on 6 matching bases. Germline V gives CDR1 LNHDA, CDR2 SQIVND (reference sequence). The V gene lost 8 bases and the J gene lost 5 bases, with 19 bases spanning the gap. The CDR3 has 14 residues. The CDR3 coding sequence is TGTGCCAGTGGTGCCCGGGGTACGGGGGACGAGCAGTACTTC. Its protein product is CASGARGTGDEQYF.

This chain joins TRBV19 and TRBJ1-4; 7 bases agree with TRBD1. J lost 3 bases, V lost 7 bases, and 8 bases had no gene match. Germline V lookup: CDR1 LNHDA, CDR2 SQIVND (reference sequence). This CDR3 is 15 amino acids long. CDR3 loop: CASTPPGQPNEKLFF. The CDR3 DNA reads TGTGCCAGTACACCACCGGGACAGCCTAATGAAAAACTGTTTTTT.

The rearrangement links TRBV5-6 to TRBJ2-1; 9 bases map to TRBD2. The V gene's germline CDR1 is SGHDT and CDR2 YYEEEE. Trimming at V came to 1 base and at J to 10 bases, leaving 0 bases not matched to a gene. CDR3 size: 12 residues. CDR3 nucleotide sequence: TGTGCCAGCAGCTTGCTAGCGGGAGAGCAGTTCTTC. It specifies CASSLLAGEQFF.

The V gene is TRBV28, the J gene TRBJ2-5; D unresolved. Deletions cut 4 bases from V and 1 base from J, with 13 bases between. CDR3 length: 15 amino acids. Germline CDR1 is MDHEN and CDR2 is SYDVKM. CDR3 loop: CASSSARVLQETQYF. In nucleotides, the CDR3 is TGTGCCAGCAGTTCCGCTCGGGTGCTCCAAGAGACCCAGTACTTC.

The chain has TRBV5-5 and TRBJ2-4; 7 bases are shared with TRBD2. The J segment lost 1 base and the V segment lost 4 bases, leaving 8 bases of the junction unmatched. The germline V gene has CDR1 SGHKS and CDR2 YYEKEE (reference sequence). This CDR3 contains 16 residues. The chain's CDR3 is CASSQTLAEAKNIQYF. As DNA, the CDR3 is TGTGCCAGCAGCCAGACTCTAGCGGAGGCCAAAAACATTCAGTACTTC.

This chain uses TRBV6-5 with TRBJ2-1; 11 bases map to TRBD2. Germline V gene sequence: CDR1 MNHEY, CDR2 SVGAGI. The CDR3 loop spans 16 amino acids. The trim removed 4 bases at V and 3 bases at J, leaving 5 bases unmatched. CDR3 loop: CASSSRLAGIYNEQFF. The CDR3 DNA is TGTGCCAGCAGTTCCCGACTAGCGGGGATCTACAATGAGCAGTTCTTC.

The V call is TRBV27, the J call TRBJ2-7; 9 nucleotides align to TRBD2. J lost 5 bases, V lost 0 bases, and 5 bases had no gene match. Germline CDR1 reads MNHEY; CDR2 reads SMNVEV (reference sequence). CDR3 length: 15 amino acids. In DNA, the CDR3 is TGTGCCAGCAGTTTATCGGGGACTAGCATGCACGAGCAGTACTTC. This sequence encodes CASSLSGTSMHEQYF.

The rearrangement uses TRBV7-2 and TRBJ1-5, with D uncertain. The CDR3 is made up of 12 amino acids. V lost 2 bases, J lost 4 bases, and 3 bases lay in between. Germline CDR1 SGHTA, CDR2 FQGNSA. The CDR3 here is CASSLPNQPQHF. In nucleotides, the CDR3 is TGTGCCAGCAGCTTACCAAATCAGCCCCAGCATTTT. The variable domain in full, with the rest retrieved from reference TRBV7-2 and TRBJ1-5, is GAGVSQSPSNKVTEKGKDVELRCDPISGHTALYWYRQSLGQGLEFLIYFQGNSAPDKSGLPSDRFSAERTGGSVSTLTIQRTQQEDSAVYLCASSLPNQPQHFGDGTRLSIL.

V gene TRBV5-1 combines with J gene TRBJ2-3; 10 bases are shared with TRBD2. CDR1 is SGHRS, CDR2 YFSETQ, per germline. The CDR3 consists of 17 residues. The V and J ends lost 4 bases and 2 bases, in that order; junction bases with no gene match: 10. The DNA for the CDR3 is TGCGCCAGCAGCCCGACTCGGACTAGCGGCCCCACAGATACGCAGTATTTT. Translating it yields CASSPTRTSGPTDTQYF.

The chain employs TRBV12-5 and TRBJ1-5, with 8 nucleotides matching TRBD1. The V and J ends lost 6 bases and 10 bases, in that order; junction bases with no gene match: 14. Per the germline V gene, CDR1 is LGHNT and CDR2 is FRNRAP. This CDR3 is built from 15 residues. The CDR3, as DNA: TGTGCTAGTGGCTCCGGACAGGGTAAATCAAGACCCCAGCATTTT. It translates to CASGSGQGKSRPQHF.

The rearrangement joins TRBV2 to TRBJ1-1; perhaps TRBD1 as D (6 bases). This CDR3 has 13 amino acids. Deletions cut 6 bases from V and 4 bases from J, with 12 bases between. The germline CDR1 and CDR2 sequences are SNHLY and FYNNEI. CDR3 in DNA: TGTGCCAGCAGGAGCGAAGGGGGCACTGAAGCTTTCTTT. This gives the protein CASRSEGGTEAFF.